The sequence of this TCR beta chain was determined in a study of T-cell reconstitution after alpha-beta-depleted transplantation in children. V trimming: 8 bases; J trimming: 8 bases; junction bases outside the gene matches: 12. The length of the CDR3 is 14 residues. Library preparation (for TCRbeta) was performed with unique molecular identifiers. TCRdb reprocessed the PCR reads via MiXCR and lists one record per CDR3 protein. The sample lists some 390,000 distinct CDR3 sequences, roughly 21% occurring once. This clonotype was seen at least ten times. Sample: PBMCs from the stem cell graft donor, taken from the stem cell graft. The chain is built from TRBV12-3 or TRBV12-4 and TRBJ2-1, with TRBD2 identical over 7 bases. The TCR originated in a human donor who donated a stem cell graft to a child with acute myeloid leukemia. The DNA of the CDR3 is TGTGCCAGCTCTAGGGAGGGCCCTATCTATGAGCAGTTCTTC. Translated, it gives CASSREGPIYEQFF.